A single sample is the source of the 3 T cell receptor beta chains below, sequenced in a study of T cell responses to AZD1222 COVID-19 vaccine. Clones were sequenced by immunoSEQ multiplex PCR, and TCRdb holds only the in-frame ones, with some missing. The sample has tens of thousands of clones; 85% are singletons. The sample was peripheral blood, taken on day 0 of AZD1222 vaccination. All receptors derive from an adult in good health.

The chain is built from TRBV3-1 (or the pseudogene TRBV3-2) and TRBJ2-3, with 11 nucleotides matching TRBD2. The CDR3 sequence is 18 residues long. Germline V CDR1 and CDR2: LGHDT, YNNKEL (reference sequence). J lost 4 bases, V lost 2 bases, and 11 bases had no gene match. DNA for the CDR3: TGTGCCAGCAGCCAAAATCCCCTTAGCGGGGGGGCTGCAGATACGCAGTATTTT. It codes for CASSQNPLSGGAADTQYF.

V and J are TRBV28 and TRBJ2-3, with 12 nucleotides matching TRBD2. After removal of 1 base from V and 6 bases from J, the junction contained 2 bases not matched to a gene. The CDR3 totals 15 residues. The germline CDR1 and CDR2 sequences are MDHEN and SYDVKM. The CDR3 region has the DNA TGTGCCAGCAGTTTATCCGGGACTAGCGGGGATACGCAGTATTTT. Its translation: CASSLSGTSGDTQYF.

CDR3 sequence reads: CASTRGTDTQYF. The DNA of the CDR3 is TGTGCCAGCACCAGGGGCACAGATACGCAGTATTTT. V and J are TRBV12-3 or TRBV12-4 and TRBJ2-3; D may be TRBD1 (5 bases). Trimming took off 7 bases at V and 1 base at J, with 6 bases between the two ends. The length of the CDR3 is 12 residues.